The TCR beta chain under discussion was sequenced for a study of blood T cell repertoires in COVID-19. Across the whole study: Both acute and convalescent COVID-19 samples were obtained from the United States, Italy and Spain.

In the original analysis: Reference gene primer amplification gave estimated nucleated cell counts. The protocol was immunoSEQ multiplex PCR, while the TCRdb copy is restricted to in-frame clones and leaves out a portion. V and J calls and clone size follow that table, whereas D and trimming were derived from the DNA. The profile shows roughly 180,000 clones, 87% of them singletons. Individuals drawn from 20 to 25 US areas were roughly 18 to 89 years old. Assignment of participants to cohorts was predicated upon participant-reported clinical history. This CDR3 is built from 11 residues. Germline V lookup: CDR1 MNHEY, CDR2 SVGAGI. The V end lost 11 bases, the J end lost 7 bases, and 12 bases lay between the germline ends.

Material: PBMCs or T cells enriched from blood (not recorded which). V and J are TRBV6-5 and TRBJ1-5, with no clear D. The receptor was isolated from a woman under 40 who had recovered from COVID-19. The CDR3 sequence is CASGWAQPQHF. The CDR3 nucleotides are TGTGCCTCAGGATGGGCACAGCCCCAGCATTTT.